One sample yielded the 20 T cell receptor beta chains listed below, sequenced in a study of blood T cell repertoires in COVID-19. TCRdb's table, derived via immunoSEQ multiplex PCR, lists solely in-frame clones and lacks some. The table records 50,000 or so clones, roughly nine tenths of them present only once. The sequenced material came from peripheral blood. Source of these receptors: a human donor in a cohort sampled during active COVID-19.

In DNA form, the CDR3 reads TGTGCCACCAGTGAGGTAGCGGGTAGCTCCTACAATGAGCAGTTCTTC. Translation: CATSEVAGSSYNEQFF. The J gene is TRBJ2-1, the V gene TRBV24-1, with 7 bases that match TRBD2. V lost 4 bases to trimming and J lost 0 bases; unmatched junction nucleotides: 5. The CDR3 loop spans 16 amino acids. Germline V gene lookup returns CDR1 KGHDR and CDR2 SFDVKD.

The rearrangement links TRBV5-1 to TRBJ2-7; 8 bases line up with TRBD2. Germline loops: CDR1 SGHRS, CDR2 YFSETQ. This CDR3 region has 14 residues. V shed 4 bases, J shed 7 bases, and the junction held 10 bases outside the gene matches. The CDR3 region is CASSPKAGGDEQYF. The CDR3 coding sequence is TGCGCCAGCAGCCCGAAGGCCGGGGGGGATGAGCAGTACTTC.

The chain links TRBV2 to TRBJ2-3; 12 bases are shared with TRBD1. CDR1 and CDR2 (germline): SNHLY, FYNNEI. V lost 7 bases, J lost 3 bases, and 5 bases stayed unmatched. This CDR3 spans 15 amino acids. Written as DNA, the CDR3 is TGTGCCAGCATTACGGGACAGGGGGCAACAGATACGCAGTATTTT. Protein product: CASITGQGATDTQYF.

The chain joins TRBV4-1 to TRBJ1-2, with D maybe TRBD1 (6 bases). Deletions cut 2 bases from V and 0 bases from J, with 16 bases between. The germline gives CDR1 MGHRA, CDR2 YSYEKL. This CDR3 has 17 amino acids. In DNA form, the CDR3 reads TGCGCCAGCAGCCAATATCACAGGGTCGCGACTAACTATGGCTACACCTTC. The encoded protein is CASSQYHRVATNYGYTF.

This clone was detected once. For the CDR3, the DNA is TGTGCCAGCAGCTTGGGGCCCTACTCTGGAAACACCATATATTTT. It is translated as CASSLGPYSGNTIYF. This rearrangement joins TRBV7-2 to TRBJ1-3, with TRBD1 as a possible D gene (5 bases). CDR1 and CDR2 (germline): SGHTA, FQGNSA. Trimming cost V 3 bases and J 0 bases, with 9 bases left between them. The CDR3 loop spans 15 amino acids.

In its sample, this clone was seen once. This rearrangement joins TRBV6-1 to TRBJ2-2; TRBD2 agrees at 8 bases. Looked up from germline, CDR1 is MNHNS and CDR2 is SASEGT. The junction had 1 base not matched to a gene; V was cut back by 1 base and J by 0 bases. This CDR3 is 16 amino acids long. In DNA form, the CDR3 reads TGTGCCAGCAGTGAAGTTAGCGGGGCGAACACCGGGGAGCTGTTTTTT. It is translated as CASSEVSGANTGELFF.

The J gene is TRBJ2-7, the V gene TRBV7-8, with 12 bases that match TRBD1. This CDR3 is 18 amino acids long. Germline assignment: CDR1 SGHVS and CDR2 FQNEAQ. V trimming: 5 bases; J trimming: 0 bases; junction bases outside the gene matches: 11. The CDR3 protein is CASSPRGGQGAFSYEQYF. The CDR3 coding sequence is TGTGCCAGCAGCCCTAGAGGGGGACAGGGGGCTTTCTCCTACGAGCAGTACTTC.

The rearrangement uses TRBV24-1 and TRBJ2-7, with 10 nucleotides matching TRBD1. From germline, CDR1 is KGHDR and CDR2 SFDVKD. V lost 4 bases and J lost 4; bases outside the gene matches: 6. This CDR3 is built from 15 residues. The CDR3, as DNA: TGTGCCACCAGTGACCCGAGGACAGGGGGGTACGAGCAGTACTTC. It specifies CATSDPRTGGYEQYF.

V and J are TRBV18 and TRBJ2-7; 8 bases are shared with TRBD1. The CDR3 loop spans 13 amino acids. CDR1 is KGHSH and CDR2 is LQKENI in the germline V gene. Trimming removed 6 bases from V and 3 bases from J; junction bases left unmatched: 4. DNA for the CDR3: TGTGCCAGCTCGCGACAGGGGAACTACGAGCAGTACTTC. Residues: CASSRQGNYEQYF.

The rearrangement joins TRBV5-6 to TRBJ2-1; D is perhaps TRBD2 (6 bases). V was pared by 0 bases and J by 2 bases, with 12 bases between. CDR1 is SGHDT, CDR2 YYEEEE, per germline. There are 16 residues in the CDR3. CDR3 sequence reads: CASSLVRRGAYNEQFF. The CDR3 coding sequence is TGTGCCAGCAGCTTGGTAAGGAGGGGAGCCTACAATGAGCAGTTCTTC.

The chain uses TRBV19 and TRBJ2-1, with 8 bases identical to TRBD2. CDR3 size: 15 residues. With 7 bases clipped from V and 3 bases from J, the junction kept 8 bases outside the gene matches. Germline values: CDR1 LNHDA, CDR2 SQIVND (reference sequence). The CDR3 bases are TGTGCCAGTAACCAAGCGGGAGTGATCTACAATGAGCAGTTCTTC. Amino acid sequence: CASNQAGVIYNEQFF.

J is TRBJ2-6 and V is TRBV7-2; D may be TRBD1 (5 bases). Germline CDR1 and CDR2: SGHTA and FQGNSA. V lost 5 bases and J 5 bases, leaving 13 bases between the germline ends. The CDR3 is 15 amino acids. This chain's CDR3 is CASSGAGSWANVLTF. Here the CDR3 DNA reads TGTGCCAGCAGCGGCGCAGGGTCCTGGGCCAACGTCCTGACTTTC. The variable domain in full, with the rest retrieved from reference TRBV7-2 and TRBJ2-6, is GAGVSQSPSNKVTEKGKDVELRCDPISGHTALYWYRQSLGQGLEFLIYFQGNSAPDKSGLPSDRFSAERTGGSVSTLTIQRTQQEDSAVYLCASSGAGSWANVLTFGAGSRLTVL.

This clone has only one observation. V gene TRBV5-1 combines with J gene TRBJ2-3; 10 bases line up with TRBD2. Germline CDR1 SGHRS, CDR2 YFSETQ. The CDR3 consists of 14 residues. The ends lost 3 bases at V and 5 bases at J; junction bases unmatched: 3. CDR3 nucleotide sequence: TGCGCCAGCAGCTCTAGCGGGGGAATAGATACGCAGTATTTT. The encoded protein is CASSSSGGIDTQYF.

This clone was seen once. The CDR3 DNA reads TGTGCCAGTAGTCCTCAGCGAGGCCCGAGCTTCTATGGCTACACCTTC. Its protein product is CASSPQRGPSFYGYTF. This sequence joins TRBV19 and TRBJ1-2; unclear D gene. The germline V gene has CDR1 LNHDA and CDR2 SQIVND (reference sequence). This CDR3 contains 16 residues. The V gene lost 5 bases and the J gene lost 4 bases, with 20 bases spanning the gap.

The rearrangement uses TRBV9 and TRBJ1-1, with 7 positions matching TRBD1. With V trimmed by 2 bases and J by 5 bases, 9 bases remained unmatched. CDR1 and CDR2 from the germline V gene are SGDLS and YYNGEE. The CDR3 consists of 15 residues. The CDR3 nucleotides are TGTGCCAGCAGCGTCTTACAGGGGAGCGGGACTGAAGCTTTCTTT. Residues: CASSVLQGSGTEAFF.

This sequence joins TRBV7-3 and TRBJ2-3; TRBD2 matches at 8 bases. This CDR3 has 15 residues. Germline V CDR1 and CDR2: SGHTA, FQGTGA. J was trimmed by 2 bases and V by 3 bases; bases with no gene match: 4. Here the CDR3 reads CASSFSGETTDTQYF. Written as DNA, the CDR3 is TGTGCCAGCAGCTTTAGCGGGGAGACCACAGATACGCAGTATTTT. Filled out from reference TRBV7-3 and TRBJ2-3, the complete variable domain reads GAGVSQTPSNKVTEKGKYVELRCDPISGHTALYWYRQSLGQGPEFLIYFQGTGAADDSGLPNDRFFAVRPEGSVSTLKIQRTERGDSAVYLCASSFSGETTDTQYFGPGTRLTVL.

The chain joins TRBV24-1 to TRBJ2-5; 12 bases align to TRBD2. V shed 4 bases, J shed 5 bases, and the junction held 7 bases outside the gene matches. Looked up from germline, CDR1 is KGHDR and CDR2 is SFDVKD. The CDR3 extends over 16 amino acids. CDR3 region: CATSEIRLAGVETQYF. The CDR3 nucleotides are TGTGCCACCAGTGAGATCAGACTAGCGGGGGTGGAGACCCAGTACTTC.

The V gene is TRBV18, the J gene TRBJ2-4, with 7 bases matching TRBD1. The V gene's germline CDR1 is KGHSH and CDR2 LQKENI. The CDR3 totals 14 residues. With 6 bases clipped from V and 3 bases from J, the junction kept 5 bases outside the gene matches. Written as DNA, the CDR3 is TGTGCCAGCTCGCAAGACAGGGTCAAAAACATTCAGTACTTC. It encodes CASSQDRVKNIQYF.

The J gene is TRBJ2-3, the V gene TRBV7-8, with 9 bases identical to TRBD2. The length of the CDR3 is 16 residues. V was clipped by 1 base and J by 4 bases; unmatched bases: 6. Germline CDR1 and CDR2: SGHVS and FQNEAQ. CDR3 nucleotide sequence: TGTGCCAGCAGCTTAGAGGCGGGGGGGCCCCCAGATACGCAGTATTTT. Amino acid sequence: CASSLEAGGPPDTQYF.

The CDR3 DNA sequence: TGCGCCAGCAGAATAGGCCCGTGGGAGCCCTACGAGCAGTACGTC. It codes for CASRIGPWEPYEQYV. The chain is built from TRBV10-2 and TRBJ2-7; weak D call: TRBD2 (5 bases). Germline V gene data show CDR1 as WSHSY and CDR2 as SAAADI. The CDR3 consists of 15 residues. Trimming took 6 bases from V and 2 from J, leaving 17 bases between them.